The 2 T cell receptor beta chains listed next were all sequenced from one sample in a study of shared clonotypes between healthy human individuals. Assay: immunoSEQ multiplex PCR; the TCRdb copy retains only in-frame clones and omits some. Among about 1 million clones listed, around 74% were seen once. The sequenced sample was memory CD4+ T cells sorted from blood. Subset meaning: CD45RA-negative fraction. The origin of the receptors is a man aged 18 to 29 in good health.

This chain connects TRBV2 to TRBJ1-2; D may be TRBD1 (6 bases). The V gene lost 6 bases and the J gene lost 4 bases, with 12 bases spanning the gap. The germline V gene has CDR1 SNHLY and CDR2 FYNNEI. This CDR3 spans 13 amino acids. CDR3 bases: TGTGCCAGCAGCGAGGACAGAGTCTATGGCTACACCTTC. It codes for CASSEDRVYGYTF.

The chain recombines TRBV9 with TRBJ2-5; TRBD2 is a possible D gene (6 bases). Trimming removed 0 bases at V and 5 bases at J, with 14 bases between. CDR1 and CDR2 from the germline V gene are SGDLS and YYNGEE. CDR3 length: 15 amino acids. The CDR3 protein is CASSVAPGVGETQYF. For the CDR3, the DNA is TGTGCCAGCAGCGTAGCACCGGGAGTCGGGGAGACCCAGTACTTC.